This T cell receptor beta chain was obtained from a study of blood T cell repertoires in COVID-19. About the study: The study drew acute and convalescent COVID-19 samples from the United States, Italy and Spain.

As originally analysed: Reference gene primer amplification gave nucleated cell count estimates. The protocol was immunoSEQ multiplex PCR, while the TCRdb copy is restricted to in-frame clones and leaves out a portion. The DNA was the basis for D and trimming; V, J and clone size are from that table. The sample lists some 110,000 clones, 75% to 90% occurring once. Seattle researchers signed up patients amid active infection and tracked them longitudinally. The ends were cut back, 5 bases at V and 12 bases at J, with 8 bases in the middle. Germline assignment: CDR1 MDHEN and CDR2 SYDVKM. This CDR3 is 9 amino acids long.

The chain uses TRBV28 and TRBJ2-7; a possible D gene is TRBD2 (5 bases). The receptor's source is a woman older than 75 with COVID-19, enrolled during active disease. The sequenced sample was peripheral blood. CDR3 sequence: CASSPRGYF. DNA of the CDR3: TGTGCCAGCAGTCCTCGGGGGTACTTC.